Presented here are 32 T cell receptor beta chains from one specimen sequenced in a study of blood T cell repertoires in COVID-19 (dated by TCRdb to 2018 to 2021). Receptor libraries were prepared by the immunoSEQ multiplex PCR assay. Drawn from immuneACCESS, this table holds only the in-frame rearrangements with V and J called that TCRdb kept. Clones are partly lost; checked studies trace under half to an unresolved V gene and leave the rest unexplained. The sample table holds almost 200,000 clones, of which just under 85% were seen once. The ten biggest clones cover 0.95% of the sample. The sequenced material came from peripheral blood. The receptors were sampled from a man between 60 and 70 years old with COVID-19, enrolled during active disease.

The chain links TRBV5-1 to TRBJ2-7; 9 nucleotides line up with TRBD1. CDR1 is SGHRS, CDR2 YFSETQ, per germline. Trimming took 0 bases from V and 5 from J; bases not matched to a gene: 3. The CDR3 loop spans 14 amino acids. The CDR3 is CASSLATGGHEQYF. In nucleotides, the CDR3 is TGCGCCAGCAGCTTGGCGACAGGGGGACACGAGCAGTACTTC.

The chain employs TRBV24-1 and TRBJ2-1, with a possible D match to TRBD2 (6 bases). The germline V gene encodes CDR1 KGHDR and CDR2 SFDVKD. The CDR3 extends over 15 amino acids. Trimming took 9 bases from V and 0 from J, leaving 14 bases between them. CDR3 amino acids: CATSGDGSSYNEQFF. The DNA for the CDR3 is TGTGCCACCTCTGGAGACGGGAGCTCCTACAATGAGCAGTTCTTC.

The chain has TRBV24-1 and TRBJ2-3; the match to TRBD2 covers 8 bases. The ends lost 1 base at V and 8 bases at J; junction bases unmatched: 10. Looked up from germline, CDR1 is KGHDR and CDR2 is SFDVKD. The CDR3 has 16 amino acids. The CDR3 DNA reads TGTGCCACCAGTGATTTCGGGCTAGCGGGTTACGGTACGCAGTATTTT. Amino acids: CATSDFGLAGYGTQYF.

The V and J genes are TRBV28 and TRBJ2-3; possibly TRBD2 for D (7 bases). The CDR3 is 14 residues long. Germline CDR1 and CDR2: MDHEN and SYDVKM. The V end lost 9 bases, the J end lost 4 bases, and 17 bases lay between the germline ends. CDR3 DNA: TGTGCCAGTGGGGAGGGGGGATCGGCAGATACGCAGTATTTT. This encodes CASGEGGSADTQYF.

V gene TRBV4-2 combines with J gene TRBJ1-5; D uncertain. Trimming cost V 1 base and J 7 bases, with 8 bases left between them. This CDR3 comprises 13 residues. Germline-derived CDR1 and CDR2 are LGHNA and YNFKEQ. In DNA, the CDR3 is TGTGCCAGCAGCCAAGCCGGAGACCAGCCCCAGCATTTT. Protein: CASSQAGDQPQHF.

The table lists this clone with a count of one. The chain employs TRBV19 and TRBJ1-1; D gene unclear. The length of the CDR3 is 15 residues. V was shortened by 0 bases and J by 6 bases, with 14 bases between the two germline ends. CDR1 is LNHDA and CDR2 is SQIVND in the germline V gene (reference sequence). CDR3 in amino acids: CASSIEGTVGAEAFF. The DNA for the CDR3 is TGTGCCAGTAGTATAGAAGGCACAGTTGGCGCTGAAGCTTTCTTT.

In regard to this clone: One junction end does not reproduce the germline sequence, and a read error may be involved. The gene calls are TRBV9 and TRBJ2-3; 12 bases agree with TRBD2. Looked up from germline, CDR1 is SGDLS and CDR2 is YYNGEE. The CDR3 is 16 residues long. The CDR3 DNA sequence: TGTGCCGGCAGCGTGGTGACTAGCGGGAGTCGAGATACGCAGTATTTT. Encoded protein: CAGSVVTSGSRDTQYF.

The CDR3 DNA sequence: TGTGCCAGCAGTTACTCGAACAGGTTCAACTATGGCTACACCTTC. This gives the protein CASSYSNRFNYGYTF. The chain recombines TRBV6-5 with TRBJ1-2, with D perhaps matching TRBD1 (5 bases). Germline CDR1 reads MNHEY; CDR2 reads SVGAGI. The CDR3 sequence is 15 residues long. The V gene lost 0 bases and the J gene lost 2 bases, with 10 bases spanning the gap.

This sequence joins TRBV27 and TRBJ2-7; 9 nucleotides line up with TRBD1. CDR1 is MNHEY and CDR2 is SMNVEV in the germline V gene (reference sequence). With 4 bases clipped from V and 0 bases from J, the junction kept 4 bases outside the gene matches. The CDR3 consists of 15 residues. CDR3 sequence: CASSYGTGSSYEQYF. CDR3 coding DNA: TGTGCCAGCAGTTACGGGACAGGGAGCTCCTACGAGCAGTACTTC.

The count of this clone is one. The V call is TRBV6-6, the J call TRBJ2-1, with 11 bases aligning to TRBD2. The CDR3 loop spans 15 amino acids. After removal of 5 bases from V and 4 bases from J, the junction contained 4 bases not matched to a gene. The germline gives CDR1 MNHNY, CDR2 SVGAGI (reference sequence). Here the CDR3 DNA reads TGTGCCAGCAGTCCACTAGCGGGAGTTTACAATGAGCAGTTCTTC. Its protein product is CASSPLAGVYNEQFF.

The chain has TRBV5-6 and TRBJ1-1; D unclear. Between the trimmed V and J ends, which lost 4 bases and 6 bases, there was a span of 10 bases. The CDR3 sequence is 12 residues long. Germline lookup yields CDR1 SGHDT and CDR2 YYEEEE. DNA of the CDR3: TGTGCCAGCAGCCTACTTTCGGCTGAAGCTTTCTTT. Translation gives CASSLLSAEAFF. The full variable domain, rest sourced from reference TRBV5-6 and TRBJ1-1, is DAGVTQSPTHLIKTRGQQVTLRCSPKSGHDTVSWYQQALGQGPQFIFQYYEEEERQRGNFPDRFSGHQFPNYSSELNVNALLLGDSALYLCASSLLSAEAFFGQGTRLTVV.

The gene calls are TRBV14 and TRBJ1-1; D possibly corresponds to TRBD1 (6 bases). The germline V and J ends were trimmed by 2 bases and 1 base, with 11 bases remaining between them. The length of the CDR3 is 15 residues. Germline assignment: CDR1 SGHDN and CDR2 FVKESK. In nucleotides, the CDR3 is TGTGCCAGCAGCCAATTCGGGACAAGGAACACTGAAGCTTTCTTT. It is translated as CASSQFGTRNTEAFF.

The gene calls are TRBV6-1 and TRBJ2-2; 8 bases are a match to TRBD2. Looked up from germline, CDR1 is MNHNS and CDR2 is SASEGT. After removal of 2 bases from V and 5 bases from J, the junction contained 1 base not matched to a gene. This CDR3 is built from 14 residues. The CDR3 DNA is TGTGCCAGCAGTGAAAGCGGGAGAACCGGGGAGCTGTTTTTT. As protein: CASSESGRTGELFF.

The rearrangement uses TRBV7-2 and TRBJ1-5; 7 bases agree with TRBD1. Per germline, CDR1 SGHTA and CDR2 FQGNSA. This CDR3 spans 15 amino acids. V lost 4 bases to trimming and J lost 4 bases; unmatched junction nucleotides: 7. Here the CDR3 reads CASSSPDRENQPQHF. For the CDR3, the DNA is TGTGCCAGCAGCTCCCCCGACAGGGAGAATCAGCCCCAGCATTTT.

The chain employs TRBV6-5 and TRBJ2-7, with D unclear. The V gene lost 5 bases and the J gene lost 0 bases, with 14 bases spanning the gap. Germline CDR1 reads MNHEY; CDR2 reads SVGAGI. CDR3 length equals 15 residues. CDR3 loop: CASSQSTPGSYEQYF. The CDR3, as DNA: TGTGCCAGCAGTCAATCAACCCCAGGCTCCTACGAGCAGTACTTC.

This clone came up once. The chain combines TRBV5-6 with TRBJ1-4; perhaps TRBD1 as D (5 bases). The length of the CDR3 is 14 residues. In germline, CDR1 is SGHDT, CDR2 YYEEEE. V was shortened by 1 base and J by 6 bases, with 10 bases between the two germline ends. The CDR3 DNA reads TGTGCCAGCAGCTTGCGGGGGTTTGATGAAAAACTGTTTTTT. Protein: CASSLRGFDEKLFF. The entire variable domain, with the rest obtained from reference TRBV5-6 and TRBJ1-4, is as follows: DAGVTQSPTHLIKTRGQQVTLRCSPKSGHDTVSWYQQALGQGPQFIFQYYEEEERQRGNFPDRFSGHQFPNYSSELNVNALLLGDSALYLCASSLRGFDEKLFFGSGTQLSVL.

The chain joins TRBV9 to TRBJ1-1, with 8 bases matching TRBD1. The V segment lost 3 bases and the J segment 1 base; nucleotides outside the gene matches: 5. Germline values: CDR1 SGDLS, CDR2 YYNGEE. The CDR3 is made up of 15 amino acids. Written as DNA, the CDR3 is TGTGCCAGCAGCGCCCTGACAGGGGAGAACACTGAAGCTTTCTTT. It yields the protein CASSALTGENTEAFF.

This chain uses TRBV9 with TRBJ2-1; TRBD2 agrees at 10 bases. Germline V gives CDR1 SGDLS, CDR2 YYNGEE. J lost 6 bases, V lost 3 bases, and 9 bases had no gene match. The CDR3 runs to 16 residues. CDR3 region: CASSAPASGSGNEQFF. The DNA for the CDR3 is TGTGCCAGCAGCGCCCCAGCTAGCGGGAGTGGCAATGAGCAGTTCTTC.

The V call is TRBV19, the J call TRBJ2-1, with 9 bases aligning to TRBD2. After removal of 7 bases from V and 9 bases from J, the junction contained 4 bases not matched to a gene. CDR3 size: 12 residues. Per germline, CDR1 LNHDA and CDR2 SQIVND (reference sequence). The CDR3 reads CASIGGGGEQFF. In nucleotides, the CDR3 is TGTGCCAGTATTGGCGGGGGGGGTGAGCAGTTCTTC.

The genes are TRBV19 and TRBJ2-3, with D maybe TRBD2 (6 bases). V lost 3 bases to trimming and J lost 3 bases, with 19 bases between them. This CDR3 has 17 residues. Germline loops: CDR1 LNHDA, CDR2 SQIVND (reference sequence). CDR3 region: CASSMGRGGAATDTQYF. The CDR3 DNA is TGTGCCAGTAGTATGGGGCGGGGAGGAGCCGCGACAGATACGCAGTATTTT.

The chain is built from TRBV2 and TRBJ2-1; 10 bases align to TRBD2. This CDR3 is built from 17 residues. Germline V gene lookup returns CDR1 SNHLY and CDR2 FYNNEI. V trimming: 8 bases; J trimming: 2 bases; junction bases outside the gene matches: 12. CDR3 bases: TGTGCCAGCTCGGATGATTTAGGACTAGCGGCCTACAATGAGCAGTTCTTC. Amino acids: CASSDDLGLAAYNEQFF.

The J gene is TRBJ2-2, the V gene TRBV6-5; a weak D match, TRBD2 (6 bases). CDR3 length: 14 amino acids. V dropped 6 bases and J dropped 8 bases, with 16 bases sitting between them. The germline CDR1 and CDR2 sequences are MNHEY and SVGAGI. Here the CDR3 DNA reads TGTGCCAGCAGACCGGGACTCCGTGCTGGGGAGCTGTTTTTT. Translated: CASRPGLRAGELFF.

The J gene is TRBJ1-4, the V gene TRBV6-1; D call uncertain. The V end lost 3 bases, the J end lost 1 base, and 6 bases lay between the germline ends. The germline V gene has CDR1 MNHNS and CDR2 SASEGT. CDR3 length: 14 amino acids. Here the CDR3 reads CASSDSGTNEKLFF. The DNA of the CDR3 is TGTGCCAGCAGTGATTCGGGAACTAATGAAAAACTGTTTTTT.

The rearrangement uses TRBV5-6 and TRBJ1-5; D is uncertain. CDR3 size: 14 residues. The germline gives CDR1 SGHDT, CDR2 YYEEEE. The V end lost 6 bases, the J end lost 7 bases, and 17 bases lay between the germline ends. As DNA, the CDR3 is TGTGCCAGCACTAATTCTTATTCGAGGCAGCCCCAGCATTTT. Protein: CASTNSYSRQPQHF.

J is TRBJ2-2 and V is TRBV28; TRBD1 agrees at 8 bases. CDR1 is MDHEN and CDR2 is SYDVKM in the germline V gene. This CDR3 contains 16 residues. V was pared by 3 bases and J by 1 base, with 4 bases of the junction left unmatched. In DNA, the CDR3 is TGTGCCAGCAGTTTCCTCAGGGGGCTGAACACCGGGGAGCTGTTTTTT. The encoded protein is CASSFLRGLNTGELFF.

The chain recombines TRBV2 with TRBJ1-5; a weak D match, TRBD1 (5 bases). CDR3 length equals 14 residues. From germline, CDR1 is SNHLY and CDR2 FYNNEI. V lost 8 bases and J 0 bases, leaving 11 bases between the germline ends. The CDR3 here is CASGQGHSNQPQHF. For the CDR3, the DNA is TGTGCCAGCGGGCAGGGCCATAGCAATCAGCCCCAGCATTTT.

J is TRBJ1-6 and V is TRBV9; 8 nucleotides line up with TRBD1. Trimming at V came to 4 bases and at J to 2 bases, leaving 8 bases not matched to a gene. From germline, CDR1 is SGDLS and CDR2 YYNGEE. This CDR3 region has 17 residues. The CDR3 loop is CASSPRQGRTYNSPLHF. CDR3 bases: TGTGCCAGCAGCCCCAGACAGGGGAGGACCTATAATTCACCCCTCCACTTT. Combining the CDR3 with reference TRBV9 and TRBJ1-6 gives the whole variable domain DSGVTQTPKHLITATGQRVTLRCSPRSGDLSVYWYQQSLDQGLQFLIQYYNGEERAKGNILERFSAQQFPDLHSELNLSSLELGDSALYFCASSPRQGRTYNSPLHFGNGTRLTVT.

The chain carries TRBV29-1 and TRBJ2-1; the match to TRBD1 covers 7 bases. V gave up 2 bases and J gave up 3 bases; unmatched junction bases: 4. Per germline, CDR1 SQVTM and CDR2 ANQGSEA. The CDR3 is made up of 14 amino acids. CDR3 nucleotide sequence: TGCAGCGTTGAACACAGGGGTTACTACAATGAGCAGTTCTTC. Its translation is CSVEHRGYYNEQFF.

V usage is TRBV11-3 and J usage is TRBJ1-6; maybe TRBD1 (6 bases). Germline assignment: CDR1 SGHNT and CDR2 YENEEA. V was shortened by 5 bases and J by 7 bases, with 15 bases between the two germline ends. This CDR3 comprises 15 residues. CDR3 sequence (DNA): TGTGCCAGCAGCACAAGCGGGACAAAAAATTCACCCCTCCACTTT. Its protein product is CASSTSGTKNSPLHF.

The CDR3 DNA reads TGTGCCAGCAGTAGTTGGGCCCGGCAGTTCTTC. Its translation: CASSSWARQFF. The chain is built from TRBV2 and TRBJ2-1; no firm D call. Trimming stripped 5 bases from V and 12 bases from J, with 11 bases between. CDR3 length: 11 residues. Germline V gene lookup returns CDR1 SNHLY and CDR2 FYNNEI.

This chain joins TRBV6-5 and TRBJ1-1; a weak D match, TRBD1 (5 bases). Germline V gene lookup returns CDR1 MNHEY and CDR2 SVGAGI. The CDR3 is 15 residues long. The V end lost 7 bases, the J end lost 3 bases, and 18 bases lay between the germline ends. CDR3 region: CASTREQWGDTEAFF. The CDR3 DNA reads TGTGCCAGCACTAGGGAGCAGTGGGGGGACACTGAAGCTTTCTTT.

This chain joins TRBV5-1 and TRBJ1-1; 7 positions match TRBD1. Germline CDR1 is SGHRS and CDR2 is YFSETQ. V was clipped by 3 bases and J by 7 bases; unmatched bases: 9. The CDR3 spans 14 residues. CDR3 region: CASSYGQELGEAFF. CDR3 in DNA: TGCGCCAGCAGCTACGGACAGGAGCTCGGTGAAGCTTTCTTT.